The 3 T cell receptor beta chains below were found in one sample sequenced in a study of blood T cell repertoires in COVID-19. Measured with immunoSEQ multiplex PCR; TCRdb has only the in-frame clones, and not every one. The data hold under 200,000 clones, with approximately 90% observed a single time. Source material: peripheral blood. The receptors derive from a woman in her seventies with COVID-19, enrolled during active disease.

J is TRBJ1-2 and V is TRBV7-9; 7 bases align to TRBD1. The CDR3 covers 11 residues. Losses at the gene ends were 6 bases for V and 8 bases for J; bases not matched to a gene: 3. Germline CDR1 and CDR2: SEHNR and FQNEAQ (reference sequence). DNA for the CDR3: TGTGCCAGCAGTTACAGGGGCGGCTACACCTTC. The encoded protein is CASSYRGGYTF.

This chain links TRBV19 with TRBJ1-6; D remains unclear. Deletions cut 8 bases from V and 4 bases from J, with 12 bases between. Germline lookup yields CDR1 LNHDA and CDR2 SQIVND (reference sequence). This CDR3 is built from 14 residues. The CDR3 loop is CASGSTPYNSPLHF. CDR3 bases: TGTGCCAGTGGGAGTACTCCTTATAATTCACCCCTCCACTTT. Supplemented by reference TRBV19 and TRBJ1-6, the full variable domain reads DGGITQSPKYLFRKEGQNVTLSCEQNLNHDAMYWYRQDPGQGLRLIYYSQIVNDFQKGDIAEGYSVSREKKESFPLTVTSAQKNPTAFYLCASGSTPYNSPLHFGNGTRLTVT.

The J gene is TRBJ2-5, the V gene TRBV5-6; tentative D call: TRBD2 (6 bases). V was clipped by 0 bases and J by 5 bases, with 14 bases between them. CDR1 is SGHDT, CDR2 YYEEEE, per germline. The CDR3 is 15 residues long. The CDR3 protein is CASSLDRSGRETQYF. CDR3 coding DNA: TGTGCCAGCAGCTTGGACAGGTCAGGGAGGGAGACCCAGTACTTC. Using reference TRBV5-6 and TRBJ2-5 for the parts outside the CDR3, the full variable domain is DAGVTQSPTHLIKTRGQQVTLRCSPKSGHDTVSWYQQALGQGPQFIFQYYEEEERQRGNFPDRFSGHQFPNYSSELNVNALLLGDSALYLCASSLDRSGRETQYFGPGTRLLVL.